This entry features one TCR beta chain sequence. This CDR3 is 15 amino acids long. V dropped 2 bases and J dropped 5 bases, with 14 bases sitting between them. Germline CDR1 is KGHDR and CDR2 is SFDVKD. These data originate in a study of blood T cell repertoires in COVID-19. Study context: Researchers got acute and convalescent COVID-19 samples from the United States, Italy and Spain. Sources were T cells, B-cell-depleted T cells, or PBMCs; the material itself was cDNA or gDNA.

Sequencing was performed with immunoSEQ multiplex PCR; in TCRdb, only in-frame clones are kept and a portion is missing. The repertoire holds under 350,000 clones, 80% to 90% seen once, with 9.4% in the top ten. The clonotype was recovered from a woman aged 45-59 years who had recovered from COVID-19. V and J are TRBV24-1 and TRBJ1-2; D call uncertain. The sample comprised peripheral blood. The CDR3 protein is CATSDSTGLSYGYTF. The CDR3 coding sequence is TGTGCCACCAGTGATTCGACGGGTCTCTCGTATGGCTACACCTTC.